The 10 T cell receptor beta chains in this list originate from one sample, sequenced in a study of molecular identifiers for immune sequencing clone quantification. TCRdb reanalysed the PCR reads using MiXCR and keeps one entry per CDR3 protein. The table has 85,000 to 120,000 distinct CDR3 sequences, 30% to 45% seen once. Material for sequencing was naive CD8+ T cells from blood, with Jurkat cell RNA spiked in. Subset meaning: FACS-sorted CD8+CD4-CCR7+CD45RA+ naive T cells. These receptors came from a human donor in good health. Some libraries in this study had Jurkat cell RNA spiked in.

As concerns this clonotype: The conserved phenylalanine or tryptophan normally closing the CDR3 is absent here, so this likely arose from a read error. The chain employs TRBV7-8 and TRBJ1-3; D ambiguous. CDR3 length equals 16 residues. V was shortened by 2 bases and J by 0 bases, with 11 bases between the two germline ends. CDR1 is SGHVS, CDR2 FQNEAQ, per germline. The CDR3 loop reads CASSLSVRSSGNTIYS. The CDR3 DNA reads TGTGCCAGCAGCTTATCGGTGCGGAGCTCTGGAAACACCATATATTCT.

Points on this clonotype: The missing conserved phenylalanine or tryptophan at the end of this CDR3 makes a read error likely. The chain joins TRBV6-2 or TRBV6-3 to TRBJ1-5; 9 bases line up with TRBD1. CDR1 MNHEY and CDR2 SVGEGT come from the germline V gene. The ends lost 1 base at V and 4 bases at J; junction bases unmatched: 2. The CDR3 consists of 15 residues. The CDR3 spells CASSYYRGPNQPQHL. CDR3 nucleotide sequence: TGTGCCAGCAGTTACTACAGGGGGCCGAATCAGCCCCAGCATCTT.

This chain joins TRBV24-1 and TRBJ2-1, with D maybe TRBD2 (5 bases). Trimming cost V 7 bases and J 2 bases, with 11 bases left between them. The germline V gene encodes CDR1 KGHDR and CDR2 SFDVKD. The CDR3 spans 14 residues. CDR3 loop: CATSQPGTYNEQFF. As DNA, the CDR3 is TGTGCCACCAGCCAACCGGGAACCTACAATGAGCAGTTCTTC.

The chain recombines TRBV4-2 with TRBJ1-1, with 8 nucleotides matching TRBD1. This CDR3 region has 14 residues. J gave up 8 bases and V 1 base, and 6 bases lay outside the gene matches. In germline, CDR1 is LGHNA, CDR2 YNFKEQ. The CDR3 sequence is CASSQAGGRDEAFF. The CDR3 DNA sequence: TGTGCCAGCAGCCAAGCAGGGGGCCGTGACGAAGCTTTCTTT.

Concerning this clonotype: A much bigger clone sits one base away, suggesting this may be a read error. This chain joins TRBV12-5 and TRBJ1-1; TRBD1 might be the D (6 bases). The CDR3 is made up of 17 amino acids. Germline V gene sequence: CDR1 LGHNT, CDR2 FRNRAP. V lost 5 bases and J 4 bases, leaving 23 bases between the germline ends. CDR3 DNA sequence: TGTGCTAGTGGTATCCCATTTCCAGGACAGCTGCTCACTGAAGCTTTCTTT. Its translation: CASGIPFPGQLLTEAFF.

This clonotype has only a few counts. The V gene is TRBV7-9, the J gene TRBJ2-7; TRBD1 might be the D (6 bases). The CDR3 spans 14 residues. CDR1 is SEHNR and CDR2 is FQNEAQ in the germline V gene (reference sequence). Deletions cut 0 bases from V and 2 bases from J, with 8 bases between. CDR3 nucleotide sequence: TGTGCCAGCAGCTTAGCCAACAGGGCCTACGAGCAGTACTTC. Translated: CASSLANRAYEQYF.

V gene TRBV5-1 combines with J gene TRBJ2-3; 15 bases align to TRBD2. The CDR3 totals 18 residues. Germline V gene sequence: CDR1 SGHRS, CDR2 YFSETQ. The V and J ends lost 4 bases and 4 bases, in that order; junction bases with no gene match: 10. The CDR3 here is CASSTGLAGGKGADTQYF. As DNA, the CDR3 is TGCGCCAGCAGCACAGGACTAGCGGGAGGGAAAGGAGCAGATACGCAGTATTTT.

This clonotype was seen only a few times. The chain joins TRBV29-1 to TRBJ1-1; the D is unclear. V shed 7 bases and J shed 6 bases, with 18 bases lying between them. The CDR3 has 13 residues. The germline V gene encodes CDR1 SQVTM and CDR2 ANQGSEA. The CDR3 sequence is CSAQGSTCAEAFF. CDR3 coding DNA: TGCAGCGCCCAAGGAAGTACGTGCGCTGAAGCTTTCTTT.

This clonotype occurred a few times. An end of the junction differs from the germline gene, which may be a read error. V usage is TRBV7-9 and J usage is TRBJ2-3; D unresolved. The V gene's germline CDR1 is SEHNR and CDR2 FQNEAQ (reference sequence). CDR3 length: 15 residues. The CDR3 nucleotides read TGTGCCAGCAGCTTTAGTAGCTTTTCCACAGATACACAGTATTTT. Amino acids: CASSFSSFSTDTQYF. Filled out from reference TRBV7-9 and TRBJ2-3, the complete variable domain reads DTGVSQNPRHKITKRGQNVTFRCDPISEHNRLYWYRQTLGQGPEFLTYFQNEAQLEKSRLLSDRFSAERPKGSFSTLEIQRTEQGDSAMYLCASSFSSFSTDTQYFGPGTRLTVL.

The chain links TRBV28 to TRBJ1-6, with D tentatively TRBD1 (5 bases). Per germline, CDR1 MDHEN and CDR2 SYDVKM. CDR3 length: 16 residues. V lost 3 bases and J 12 bases, leaving 21 bases between the germline ends. Here the CDR3 reads CASSLVAGRCIGPLHF. The CDR3 DNA reads as TGTGCCAGCAGTTTGGTGGCAGGGCGTTGTATTGGACCCCTCCACTTT.